Below, one T cell receptor (beta chain) is given with its context. Its target is not known. This record belongs to a study of cytomegalovirus exposure and HLA in healthy donors. Study overall: Genotyping of some 390 donors showed that about 83% belonged to the Caucasian-associated ancestry cluster.

Study-wide findings and caveats: Later, an analysis found that common viral pathogens appeared to be linked with several of the most significant clusters. A later analysis showed HLA-associated TCR beta chains outstripping equally common others in clonal expansion.

The PCR was carried out with 60 Vbeta primers and 13 Jbeta primers. The data were produced by immunoSEQ multiplex PCR, yet TCRdb's version contains in-frame clones alone and is incomplete. The ten most abundant clones cover under 1% of a sample with over 200,000 clones. This TCR derives from a woman under 40 in good health and CMV-seropositive. The sequenced material came from PBMCs.

As DNA, the CDR3 is TGTGCCTGGAGTGTAGGTCCCTCGGGTGGCTACACCTTC. Encoded protein: CAWSVGPSGGYTF. The chain uses TRBV30 and TRBJ1-2, with D unresolved. The CDR3 runs 13 residues. Germline values: CDR1 GTSNPN, CDR2 SVGIG (reference sequence). The V and J ends lost 0 bases and 7 bases respectively, with 12 bases between them.